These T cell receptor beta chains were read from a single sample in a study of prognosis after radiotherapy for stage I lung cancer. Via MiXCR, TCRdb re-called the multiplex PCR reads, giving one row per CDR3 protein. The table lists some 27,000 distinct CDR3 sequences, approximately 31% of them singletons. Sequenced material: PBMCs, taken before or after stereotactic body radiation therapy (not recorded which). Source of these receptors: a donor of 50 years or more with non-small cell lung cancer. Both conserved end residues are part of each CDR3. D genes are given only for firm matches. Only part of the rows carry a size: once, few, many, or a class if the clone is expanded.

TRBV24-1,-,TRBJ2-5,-,TGTGCCACCAGCTATTCCGGACTTCGGGCGGTCGAGACCCAGTACTTC,CATSYSGLRAVETQYF
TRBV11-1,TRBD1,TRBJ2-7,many,TGTGCCAGCAGCCCCCCGGGACAGCGGATTTCCTACGAGCAGTACTTC,CASSPPGQRISYEQYF
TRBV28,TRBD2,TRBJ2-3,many,TGTGCCAGCAGTTTCGACGCGGGGGACTTTACAAGCACAGATACGCAGTATTTT,CASSFDAGDFTSTDTQYF
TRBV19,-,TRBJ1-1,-,TGTGCCAGTAGCGGTGGTGGGGGGAACACTGAAGCTTTCTTT,CASSGGGGNTEAFF
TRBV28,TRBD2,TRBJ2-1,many,TGTGCCAGCAGCCGACGTAGCGGGAGGGATGAGCAGTTCTTC,CASSRRSGRDEQFF
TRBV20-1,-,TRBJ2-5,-,TGCAGTGCTGGAGAGAGAGGGGTGACGGAGACCCAGTACTTC,CSAGERGVTETQYF
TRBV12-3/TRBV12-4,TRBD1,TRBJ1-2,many,TGTGCCAGCAGTTTAGGCGGGACAGGGGGCAGTACCCATGGCTACACCTTC,CASSLGGTGGSTHGYTF
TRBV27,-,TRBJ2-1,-,TGTGCCAGCAGTTTCCTCGTGAGGGGGTTTTTCTTC,CASSFLVRGFFF
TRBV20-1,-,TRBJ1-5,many,TGCAGTGCTAGAGGCGGGGCTTCCGGTCAGCCCCAGCATTTT,CSARGGASGQPQHF
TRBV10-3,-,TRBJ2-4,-,TGTGCCATCAGTGAGTCTGCGGCAACAAACGGCAAAAACATTCAGTACTTC,CAISESAATNGKNIQYF
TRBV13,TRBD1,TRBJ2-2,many,TGTGCCAGCAGCTTAGGGACAGGGGGCCTCACCGGGGAGCTGTTTTTT,CASSLGTGGLTGELFF
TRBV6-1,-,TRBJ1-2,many,TGTGCCAGCAGTCCTACAGCGGAGACCTATGGCTACACCTTC,CASSPTAETYGYTF
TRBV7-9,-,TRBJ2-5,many,TGTGCCAGCAGCTTAGGGGGCCGGGACCAAGAGACCCAGTACTTC,CASSLGGRDQETQYF
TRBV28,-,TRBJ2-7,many,TGTGCCAGCAGTTATGCAACAGGGAACTACGAGCAGTACTTC,CASSYATGNYEQYF
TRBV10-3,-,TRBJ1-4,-,TGTGCCATCAAGAGCAATGAAAAACTGTTTTTT,CAIKSNEKLFF
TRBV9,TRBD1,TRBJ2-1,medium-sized,TGTGCCAGCAGCGCTCGGGTGGGGGACAGCCGGGATGAGCAGTTCTTC,CASSARVGDSRDEQFF
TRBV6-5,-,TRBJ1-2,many,TGTGCCAGCAGTTACACCCCAGGCCACTATGGCTACACCTTC,CASSYTPGHYGYTF
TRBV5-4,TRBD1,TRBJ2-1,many,TGTGCCAGCAGCTTGGCTCGGACAGGGGGCAGGAATGAGCAGTTCTTC,CASSLARTGGRNEQFF
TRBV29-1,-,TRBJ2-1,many,TGCAGCGTTCCGGACGGATCAAGCTCCTACAATGAGCAGTTCTTC,CSVPDGSSSYNEQFF
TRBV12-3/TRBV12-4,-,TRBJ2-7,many,TGTGCCAGCAGTTTACCGGGACAACAGTACGAGCAGTACTTC,CASSLPGQQYEQYF
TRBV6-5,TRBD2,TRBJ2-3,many,TGTGCCAGCAGTTACGGGAGGGGCCAAGCAGATACGCAGTATTTT,CASSYGRGQADTQYF
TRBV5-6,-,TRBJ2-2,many,TGTGCCAGCAGCTTGCTGGGGGCGTTAACCGGGGAGCTGTTTTTT,CASSLLGALTGELFF
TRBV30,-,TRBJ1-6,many,TGTGCCTGGAGTAGGTCAGGGGTTAATTCACCCCTCCACTTT,CAWSRSGVNSPLHF
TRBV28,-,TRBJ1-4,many,TGTGCCAGCAGCCTCGTGGGTCTTGGTAATGAAAAACTGTTTTTT,CASSLVGLGNEKLFF
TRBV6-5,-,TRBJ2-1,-,TGTGCCAGCATTTACTCGGTGAGTGGGGTCGACAATGAGCAGTTCTTC,CASIYSVSGVDNEQFF
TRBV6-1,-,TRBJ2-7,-,TGTGCCAGAAGTGAACGGTCAGGGAGGATCGGCGAGCAGTACTTC,CARSERSGRIGEQYF
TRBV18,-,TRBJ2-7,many,TGTGCCAGCTCACCAGGGCCCTACGAGCAGTACTTC,CASSPGPYEQYF
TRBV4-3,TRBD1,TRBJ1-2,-,TGCGCCAGCAGCGAAACAGGGGACTATGGCTACACCTTC,CASSETGDYGYTF
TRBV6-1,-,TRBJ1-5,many,TGTGCCAGCAGTGAACAGGGGAATCAGCCCCAGCATTTT,CASSEQGNQPQHF
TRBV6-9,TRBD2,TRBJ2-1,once,TGTGCCAGCAGTTGGGCCCTAGCGGGATCCTCTGAGCAGTTCTTC,CASSWALAGSSEQFF
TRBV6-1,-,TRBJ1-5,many,TGTGCCAGCAGGGAGACTCACAGGGACGACCTGCCCCAGCATTTT,CASRETHRDDLPQHF
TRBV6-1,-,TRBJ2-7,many,TGTGCCAGCAGTGACGGGTTAATGCATAGGGACAAGTCCTACGAGCAGTACTTC,CASSDGLMHRDKSYEQYF